This T cell receptor (beta chain) was recovered during a study of cytomegalovirus exposure and HLA in healthy donors. The PCR employed 60 Vbeta primers together with 13 Jbeta primers. The repertoire was sequenced with immunoSEQ multiplex PCR; TCRdb's copy has only in-frame clones and lacks some. Among 65,000 to 90,000 clones listed, roughly 73% were seen once. With respect to this clone: What it binds is not known.

Whole-study results and caveats: Later, an analysis showed that TCR beta chains associated with HLA were more clonally expanded than others that were equally common. At a 0.05 false discovery rate, a later analysis found over 15,000 TCR beta sequences to be associated with HLA alleles. In a later analysis, several top co-occurrence clusters appeared linked to parvovirus B19, influenza, CMV and Epstein-Barr virus.

Trimming took 6 bases from V and 0 from J; bases not matched to a gene: 18. The CDR3 is made up of 19 amino acids. The TCR sequence derives from a woman aged 40 to 49 in good health and CMV-seropositive. The chain employs TRBV5-3 and TRBJ2-4, with 7 bases lining up with TRBD1. TRBV5-3 is treated as an ORF (open reading frame) with a function not yet certain. The sequenced sample was PBMCs. The CDR3 nucleotides are TGTGCCAGAATTCGGGCGACAAACACAGGGGTCAGAGCCAAAAACATTCAGTACTTC. It encodes CARIRATNTGVRAKNIQYF.